This T cell receptor beta chain was sequenced for a study of OX40 agonist ivuxolimab in advanced cancers. Study summary: Partial response was recorded in three patients: one hepatocellular carcinoma and two cutaneous melanoma cases.

Assay: immunoSEQ multiplex PCR; the TCRdb copy retains only in-frame clones and omits some. Counted here are 55,000 to 80,000 clones, roughly 84% occurring once; the ten biggest clones make up approximately 2%. Study-wide findings and caveats: The study observed clonal expansion of CD4+ and CD8+ blood T cells by week 6 at 0.1 to 3.0 mg/kg.

This clone was picked up one time. What it recognizes is unknown. Per the germline V gene, CDR1 is LNHNV and CDR2 is YYDKDF (reference sequence). The junction had 11 bases not matched to a gene; V was cut back by 0 bases and J by 0 bases. The CDR3 loop spans 20 amino acids. This chain links TRBV15 with TRBJ2-1; 10 positions agree with TRBD1. This TCR came from an adult with an advanced solid tumor such as melanoma, head and neck, liver or kidney cancer. The sample was CD4+ or CD8+ T cells sorted from blood, taken in a trial of the OX40 agonist ivuxolimab. CDR3 sequence: CATSRDLRQGAAFSYNEQFF. DNA of the CDR3: TGTGCCACCAGCAGAGATCTGAGACAGGGGGCCGCTTTCTCCTACAATGAGCAGTTCTTC.